This TCR beta chain originates from a study of graft-versus-host responses after intestinal transplantation. The CDR3 is 16 amino acids. The germline CDR1 and CDR2 sequences are LNHNV and YYDKDF (reference sequence). V was clipped by 3 bases and J by 2 bases; unmatched bases: 5. Method: immunoSEQ multiplex PCR; TCRdb's copy keeps in-frame clones and lacks some. This table holds some 130,000 clones, over 85% found once. In its sample, this clone was seen once. Antigen specificity is unknown. The chain combines TRBV15 with TRBJ2-7; 12 positions match TRBD2. The TCR was taken from a human donor who received an intestinal transplant. This specimen consisted of unstimulated CD4+ T cells sorted from spleen or lymph node cells, obtained before intestinal transplant. As DNA, the CDR3 is TGTGCCACCAGCAGGGACGGACTAGCGGGGCCCTACGAGCAGTACTTC. It is translated as CATSRDGLAGPYEQYF.